Following are 9 T cell receptor beta chains from one sample sequenced in a study of blood T cell repertoires in COVID-19. Sequenced by immunoSEQ multiplex PCR; TCRdb stores in-frame clones only, minus some. The data hold a few hundred thousand clones, with approximately 83% observed a single time. The sequencing input was PBMCs or T cells enriched from blood (not recorded which). The receptors were sampled from a woman aged 50 to 60 who had recovered from COVID-19.

Details on this clone: The sample contains more than one DNA sequence encoding this CDR3. V usage is TRBV11-2 and J usage is TRBJ1-2, with unresolved D. Germline-derived CDR1 and CDR2 are SGHAT and FQNNGV. The CDR3 spans 12 residues. The V end lost 5 bases, the J end lost 2 bases, and 6 bases lay between the germline ends. The DNA of the CDR3 is TGTGCCAGCAGCCAGAGGAACTATGGCTACACCTTC. Its protein product is CASSQRNYGYTF.

This chain connects TRBV3-1 (or the pseudogene TRBV3-2) to TRBJ1-4; 11 nucleotides agree with TRBD1. V dropped 4 bases and J dropped 8; count of bases not matched to a gene: 6. Germline V gives CDR1 LGHDT, CDR2 YNNKEL (reference sequence). The CDR3 has 15 residues. CDR3 nucleotide sequence: TGTGCCAGCAGCCCCTTCGGACAGGGGGCCGAAAAACTGTTTTTT. The encoded protein is CASSPFGQGAEKLFF.

This clone was recorded once. The chain joins TRBV3-1 (or the pseudogene TRBV3-2) to TRBJ2-7; TRBD2 matches 13 bases. V lost 4 bases, J lost 1 base, and 13 bases stayed unmatched. There are 19 residues in the CDR3. From germline, CDR1 is LGHDT and CDR2 YNNKEL (reference sequence). The CDR3 protein is CASSPGTGTSGAFSYEQYF. The CDR3 bases are TGTGCCAGCAGCCCCGGGACCGGGACTAGCGGGGCCTTTTCCTACGAGCAGTACTTC.

The chain has TRBV7-9 and TRBJ1-4; D remains ambiguous. There are 14 residues in the CDR3. Trimming removed 7 bases at V and 5 bases at J, with 14 bases between. From germline, CDR1 is SEHNR and CDR2 FQNEAQ (reference sequence). The CDR3: CASTRSSTNEKLFF. In DNA form, the CDR3 reads TGTGCCAGCACCCGAAGCTCTACGAATGAAAAACTGTTTTTT.

The chain couples TRBV5-4 to TRBJ2-5; TRBD2 aligns across 9 bases. This CDR3 is 15 amino acids long. The germline V gene has CDR1 SGHNT and CDR2 YYREEE (reference sequence). V trimming: 4 bases; J trimming: 5 bases; junction bases outside the gene matches: 9. The CDR3: CASSQPGLAVETQYF. The CDR3 bases are TGTGCCAGCAGCCAACCGGGACTAGCCGTTGAGACCCAGTACTTC. The whole variable domain, filled in from reference TRBV5-4 and TRBJ2-5, reads ETGVTQSPTHLIKTRGQQVTLRCSSQSGHNTVSWYQQALGQGPQFIFQYYREEENGRGNFPPRFSGLQFPNYSSELNVNALELDDSALYLCASSQPGLAVETQYFGPGTRLLVL.

The V call is TRBV5-5, the J call TRBJ1-5; no definite D call. This CDR3 spans 16 amino acids. The V and J ends lost 4 bases and 2 bases respectively, with 16 bases between them. Germline CDR1 is SGHKS and CDR2 is YYEKEE (reference sequence). CDR3 nucleotide sequence: TGTGCCAGCAGCACGAGGGTCGTGGGCGGCAATCAGCCCCAGCATTTT. This translates into CASSTRVVGGNQPQHF.

The CDR3 DNA reads TGTGCCAGCAGTCGACAGGGAGACACTGAAGCTTTCTTT. It yields the protein CASSRQGDTEAFF. V gene TRBV2 combines with J gene TRBJ1-1; 7 bases match TRBD1. This CDR3 is 13 amino acids long. The V and J ends lost 5 bases and 3 bases, in that order; junction bases with no gene match: 3. Germline V gene lookup returns CDR1 SNHLY and CDR2 FYNNEI.

This chain links TRBV15 with TRBJ1-1; the match to TRBD1 covers 7 bases. CDR3 length: 14 residues. Germline assignment: CDR1 LNHNV and CDR2 YYDKDF (reference sequence). The ends lost 5 bases at V and 5 bases at J; junction bases unmatched: 8. The DNA of the CDR3 is TGTGCCACCAGCCGGGAGGGGGCGCCAACTGAAGCTTTCTTT. Its protein is CATSREGAPTEAFF.

This sequence joins TRBV6-5 and TRBJ2-7; a possible D gene is TRBD1 (6 bases). The CDR3 totals 15 residues. The germline CDR1 and CDR2 sequences are MNHEY and SVGAGI. V shed 4 bases and J shed 0 bases, with 13 bases lying between them. CDR3 nucleotide sequence: TGTGCCAGCAGTTGGACAGCGAGGAGCTCCTACGAGCAGTACTTC. This gives the protein CASSWTARSSYEQYF.